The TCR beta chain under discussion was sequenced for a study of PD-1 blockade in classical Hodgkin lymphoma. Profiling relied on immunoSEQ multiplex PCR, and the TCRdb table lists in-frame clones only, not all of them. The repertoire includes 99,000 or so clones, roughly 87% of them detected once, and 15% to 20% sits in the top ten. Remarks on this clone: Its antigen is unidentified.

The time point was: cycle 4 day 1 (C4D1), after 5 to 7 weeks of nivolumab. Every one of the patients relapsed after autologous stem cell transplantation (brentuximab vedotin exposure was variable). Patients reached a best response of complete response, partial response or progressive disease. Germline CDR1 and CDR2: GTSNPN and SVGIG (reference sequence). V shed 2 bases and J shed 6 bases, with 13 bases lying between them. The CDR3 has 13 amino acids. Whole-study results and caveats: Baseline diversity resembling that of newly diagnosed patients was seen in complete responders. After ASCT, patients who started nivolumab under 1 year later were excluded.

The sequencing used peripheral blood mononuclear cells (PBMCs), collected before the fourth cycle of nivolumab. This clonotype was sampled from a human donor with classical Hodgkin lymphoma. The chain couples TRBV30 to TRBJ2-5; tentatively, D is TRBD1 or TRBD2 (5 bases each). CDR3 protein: CAWSRSRGQTQYF. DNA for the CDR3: TGTGCCTGGAGTAGAAGCCGGGGCCAGACCCAGTACTTC.